This T cell receptor (beta chain) was sequenced for a study of shared clonotypes between healthy human individuals. About the research overall: Every donor yielded three CD4 naive, three CD4 memory, two CD8 naive and one CD8 memory plate.

The assay ran at deep level. Only in-frame clones appear in the TCRdb table, and some are missing; sequencing was by immunoSEQ multiplex PCR. Of about 2 million clones listed, about 95% were seen once; the top ten hold around 1.2%. V gave up 1 base and J gave up 4 bases, with 12 bases separating them. Germline assignment: CDR1 SGHNT and CDR2 YENEEA. There are 15 residues in the CDR3. CD8 cells classed as naive were CD45RO-negative and positively selected for CCR7, excluding terminally differentiated effector memory CD45RA+ cells. The sequence was obtained from a man aged 18 to 35 in good health. Sequenced: naive CD8+ T cells sorted from blood. V usage is TRBV11-3 and J usage is TRBJ2-3; no clear D gene. This CDR3 reads CASSLGAQTADTQYF. CDR3 DNA sequence: TGTGCCAGCAGCTTAGGAGCGCAGACCGCAGATACGCAGTATTTT.